What follows are 26 T cell receptor beta chains derived from one specimen sequenced in a study of T cells in tumors after PD-1 blockade. The protocol was immunoSEQ multiplex PCR, while the TCRdb copy is restricted to in-frame clones and leaves out a portion. Counted here are approximately 60,000 clones, approximately 79% occurring once; the ten biggest clones make up approximately 4.5%. The sequencing here drew on PBMCs, taken after anti-PD-1 treatment. These receptors were taken from a human donor with basal cell carcinoma.

The genes are TRBV6-2 or TRBV6-3 and TRBJ2-7, with D possibly matching TRBD2 (6 bases). The V and J ends lost 2 bases and 5 bases respectively, with 16 bases between them. Germline CDR1 and CDR2: MNHEY and SVGEGT. CDR3 size: 15 residues. The CDR3 coding sequence is TGTGCCAGCAGTTACGGGCACCTAGCGCCTCACGAGCAGTACTTC. Translating gives CASSYGHLAPHEQYF.

This clone was recorded a few times. The gene calls are TRBV28 and TRBJ1-1; D is unclear. The CDR3 is 12 amino acids. The germline V and J ends were trimmed by 0 bases and 4 bases, with 3 bases remaining between them. The germline V gene has CDR1 MDHEN and CDR2 SYDVKM. CDR3 amino acids: CASSLWVTEAFF. The DNA for the CDR3 is TGTGCCAGCAGTTTATGGGTCACTGAAGCTTTCTTT. The full variable domain, completed using reference TRBV28 and TRBJ1-1, is DVKVTQSSRYLVKRTGEKVFLECVQDMDHENMFWYRQDPGLGLRLIYFSYDVKMKEKGDIPEGYSVSREKKERFSLILESASTNQTSMYLCASSLWVTEAFFGQGTRLTVV.

CDR3 DNA sequence: TGTGCCAGCAGCTTCTCACAGCGGTATGGCTACACCTTC. Its translation: CASSFSQRYGYTF. The rearrangement links TRBV5-5 to TRBJ1-2; D is unclear. With 2 bases removed from V and 5 bases from J, the gap between germline ends came to 10 bases. Germline CDR1 and CDR2: SGHKS and YYEKEE (reference sequence). This CDR3 is built from 13 residues.

This chain connects TRBV29-1 to TRBJ2-7; 11 bases agree with TRBD2. The CDR3 spans 16 residues. Unmatched junction bases numbered 9, after V lost 5 bases and J lost 0 bases. Germline CDR1 and CDR2: SQVTM and ANQGSEA. The CDR3 reads CSVRGLLAGASYEQYF. Here the CDR3 DNA reads TGCAGCGTTAGAGGGCTACTAGCGGGGGCCTCCTACGAGCAGTACTTC.

The rearrangement joins TRBV28 to TRBJ1-1; 10 bases are shared with TRBD1. CDR1 and CDR2 (germline): MDHEN, SYDVKM. The CDR3 is 16 residues long. V lost 5 bases to trimming and J lost 0 bases; unmatched junction nucleotides: 6. The CDR3 DNA follows: TGTGCCAGCAGTCCTGACAGGGGGCCCCTGAACACTGAAGCTTTCTTT. The encoded protein is CASSPDRGPLNTEAFF.

The chain carries TRBV5-1 and TRBJ1-5; TRBD1 is a possible D gene (6 bases). The V gene lost 2 bases and the J gene lost 5 bases, with 17 bases spanning the gap. CDR3 length equals 16 residues. Germline V CDR1 and CDR2: SGHRS, YFSETQ. CDR3 nucleotides: TGCGCCAGCAGCTTAGGAGGGACGGGGGCGCATCAGCCCCAGCATTTT. Encoded protein: CASSLGGTGAHQPQHF.

The chain employs TRBV9 and TRBJ2-3; 9 bases align to TRBD2. This CDR3 contains 17 residues. The trim removed 1 base at V and 4 bases at J, leaving 10 bases unmatched. Germline V lookup: CDR1 SGDLS, CDR2 YYNGEE. The CDR3 sequence is CASSVLGQRGAPDTQYF. The CDR3 bases are TGTGCCAGCAGCGTACTGGGTCAGCGGGGGGCCCCAGATACGCAGTATTTT. Drawing the rest from reference TRBV9 and TRBJ2-3, the complete variable domain is DSGVTQTPKHLITATGQRVTLRCSPRSGDLSVYWYQQSLDQGLQFLIQYYNGEERAKGNILERFSAQQFPDLHSELNLSSLELGDSALYFCASSVLGQRGAPDTQYFGPGTRLTVL.

V usage is TRBV12-3 or TRBV12-4 and J usage is TRBJ1-1, with D possibly matching TRBD1 (5 bases). V gave up 6 bases and J gave up 4 bases, with 12 bases separating them. This CDR3 region has 13 residues. The CDR3 nucleotides are TGTGCCAGCAGCTCGGGACCGCTCACTGAAGCTTTCTTT. Translating it yields CASSSGPLTEAFF.

This clone was detected a few times. The chain couples TRBV29-1 to TRBJ2-7, with 8 bases aligning to TRBD1. Germline assignment: CDR1 SQVTM and CDR2 ANQGSEA. J was trimmed by 6 bases and V by 5 bases; bases with no gene match: 12. The CDR3 runs to 14 residues. DNA of the CDR3: TGCAGCGTTTATACAGGGGGGAAGAAACTCGAGCAGTACTTC. As protein: CSVYTGGKKLEQYF.

The V and J genes are TRBV18 and TRBJ1-1; D is perhaps TRBD1 (6 bases). V dropped 1 base and J dropped 0 bases, with 15 bases sitting between them. Per germline, CDR1 KGHSH and CDR2 LQKENI. This CDR3 has 17 amino acids. The CDR3 loop reads CASSPLAAGDVNTEAFF. The CDR3 DNA reads TGTGCCAGCTCACCACTAGCGGCAGGGGACGTGAACACTGAAGCTTTCTTT.

J is TRBJ1-5 and V is TRBV19; TRBD1 might be the D (5 bases). The V end lost 6 bases, the J end lost 3 bases, and 15 bases lay between the germline ends. CDR1 and CDR2 from the germline V gene are LNHDA and SQIVND (reference sequence). The CDR3 length is 15 residues. CDR3 nucleotides: TGTGCCAGTAGGGTTGGGGCAGGCCTCAATCAGCCCCAGCATTTT. Translation gives CASRVGAGLNQPQHF.

The chain combines TRBV5-4 with TRBJ2-5, with D possibly TRBD2 on 5 matching bases. The CDR3 consists of 15 residues. Germline values: CDR1 SGHNT, CDR2 YYREEE (reference sequence). Trimming removed 5 bases at V and 4 bases at J, with 18 bases between. The CDR3 loop is CASSSLAGGGETQYF. CDR3 coding DNA: TGTGCCAGCAGTTCCCTGGCGGGTGGAGGAGAGACCCAGTACTTC.

The chain uses TRBV29-1 and TRBJ2-3; maybe TRBD2 (5 bases). Germline CDR1 reads SQVTM; CDR2 reads ANQGSEA. Deletions cut 4 bases from V and 4 bases from J, with 12 bases between. The CDR3 length is 13 residues. CDR3 in amino acids: CSVALVAPDTQYF. The CDR3 DNA reads TGCAGCGTTGCACTAGTTGCTCCAGATACGCAGTATTTT.

The table lists this clone with a few counts. V gene TRBV25-1 combines with J gene TRBJ2-1, with TRBD2 identical over 8 bases. CDR1 is MGHDK and CDR2 is SYGVNS in the germline V gene. The CDR3 is 17 amino acids. With 1 base clipped from V and 4 bases from J, the junction kept 9 bases outside the gene matches. CDR3 region: CASSELGIAGKYNEQFF. CDR3 nucleotide sequence: TGTGCCAGCAGTGAATTAGGGATAGCGGGGAAATACAATGAGCAGTTCTTC.

The chain carries TRBV10-3 and TRBJ2-2; D ambiguous. The V gene lost 8 bases and the J gene lost 0 bases, with 10 bases spanning the gap. Germline assignment: CDR1 ENHRY and CDR2 SYGVKD. CDR3 length: 14 residues. CDR3 DNA sequence: TGTGCCATCGCAACGACATCGAACACCGGGGAGCTGTTTTTT. Amino acids: CAIATTSNTGELFF.

A remark on this clone: The sample has other DNA sequences that encode this CDR3 too. The V call is TRBV6-1, the J call TRBJ2-2; D is perhaps TRBD1 (6 bases). Germline CDR1 is MNHNS and CDR2 is SASEGT. CDR3 length: 18 amino acids. V lost 2 bases, J lost 0 bases, and 16 bases lay in between. Here the CDR3 DNA reads TGTGCCAGCAGTGAATTTTTGTGGGGGACATCGAACACCGGGGAGCTGTTTTTT. Encoded protein: CASSEFLWGTSNTGELFF.

V usage is TRBV30 and J usage is TRBJ2-2, with TRBD2 matching 7 bases. This CDR3 spans 14 amino acids. Looked up from germline, CDR1 is GTSNPN and CDR2 is SVGIG (reference sequence). V was clipped by 4 bases and J by 6 bases; unmatched bases: 8. CDR3 nucleotide sequence: TGTGCCTGGACCCCGGGTGGGGGGGCCGGGGAGCTGTTTTTT. Its translation: CAWTPGGGAGELFF.

The chain is built from TRBV5-1 and TRBJ2-3, with D maybe TRBD2 (7 bases). Germline lookup yields CDR1 SGHRS and CDR2 YFSETQ. This CDR3 comprises 15 residues. Trimming pared 2 bases from V and 2 bases from J, leaving 12 bases between. CDR3 DNA sequence: TGCGCCAGCAGCTTTGGGGGGGCCTCCACAGATACGCAGTATTTT. Encoded protein: CASSFGGASTDTQYF.

The chain carries TRBV11-2 and TRBJ1-1, with TRBD1 matching 7 bases. CDR3 length equals 18 residues. CDR1 is SGHAT and CDR2 is FQNNGV in the germline V gene. Germline trimming cut 5 bases from V and 0 bases from J; bases unmatched to any gene: 15. The CDR3 nucleotides read TGTGCCAGCAGCCTATACCGATCCGGGACAGCAATGAACACTGAAGCTTTCTTT. Translating it yields CASSLYRSGTAMNTEAFF.

In its sample, this clone was seen many times. This chain uses TRBV24-1 with TRBJ2-2; D is unclear. The CDR3 totals 15 residues. Germline-derived CDR1 and CDR2 are KGHDR and SFDVKD. The ends were cut back, 4 bases at V and 3 bases at J, with 11 bases in the middle. The CDR3 DNA follows: TGTGCCACCAGTGACCGTTCCCGGCACACCGGGGAGCTGTTTTTT. Translated, it gives CATSDRSRHTGELFF.

V and J are TRBV30 and TRBJ2-5, with 8 bases identical to TRBD2. CDR1 GTSNPN and CDR2 SVGIG come from the germline V gene (reference sequence). The V and J ends lost 5 bases and 2 bases, in that order; junction bases with no gene match: 10. The CDR3 consists of 15 residues. The DNA for the CDR3 is TGTGCCTGGGGTAGCGGGGACGGTCGTCAAGAGACCCAGTACTTC. Its protein product is CAWGSGDGRQETQYF. The full variable domain, with the rest looked up from reference TRBV30 and TRBJ2-5, is SQTIHQWPATLVQPVGSPLSLECTVEGTSNPNLYWYRQAAGRGLQLLFYSVGIGQISSEVPQNLSASRPQDRQFILSSKKLLLSDSGFYLCAWGSGDGRQETQYFGPGTRLLVL.

The chain uses TRBV6-5 and TRBJ2-5; 7 bases fit TRBD2. Germline V gives CDR1 MNHEY, CDR2 SVGAGI. With 4 bases clipped from V and 1 base from J, the junction kept 9 bases outside the gene matches. The CDR3 spans 16 residues. Written as DNA, the CDR3 is TGTGCCAGCAGTTTAACCTCCGGGACTACCCAAGAGACCCAGTACTTC. Translation: CASSLTSGTTQETQYF.

This clone showed up just a few times. V gene TRBV28 combines with J gene TRBJ2-4; D is perhaps TRBD2 (6 bases). This CDR3 is built from 14 residues. The V and J ends lost 4 bases and 7 bases respectively, with 14 bases between them. CDR1 MDHEN and CDR2 SYDVKM come from the germline V gene. CDR3 in DNA: TGTGCCAGCAGTTCCCCGGGGGTAACGAACATTCAGTACTTC. Translated, it gives CASSSPGVTNIQYF.

The chain carries TRBV15 and TRBJ1-3, with TRBD1 matching 9 bases. Germline V gene lookup returns CDR1 LNHNV and CDR2 YYDKDF (reference sequence). This CDR3 has 15 amino acids. V was pared by 5 bases and J by 4 bases, with 6 bases of the junction left unmatched. Here the CDR3 reads CATSRGQGRGNTIYF. The CDR3 DNA follows: TGTGCCACCAGCCGCGGACAGGGGAGGGGAAACACCATATATTTT.

The chain uses TRBV5-1 and TRBJ2-3; D may correspond to TRBD1 or TRBD2 (5 bases each). The CDR3 extends over 17 amino acids. Germline loops: CDR1 SGHRS, CDR2 YFSETQ. Trimming took 0 bases from V and 2 from J, leaving 16 bases between them. The CDR3 loop reads CASSLEGTAISTDTQYF. Written as DNA, the CDR3 is TGCGCCAGCAGCTTGGAAGGGACGGCCATCTCCACAGATACGCAGTATTTT. Full variable domain (rest looked up from reference TRBV5-1 and TRBJ2-3): KAGVTQTPRYLIKTRGQQVTLSCSPISGHRSVSWYQQTPGQGLQFLFEYFSETQRNKGNFPGRFSGRQFSNSRSEMNVSTLELGDSALYLCASSLEGTAISTDTQYFGPGTRLTVL.

The genes are TRBV2 and TRBJ1-6; weak D call: TRBD1 (5 bases). Germline V gene data show CDR1 as SNHLY and CDR2 as FYNNEI. CDR3 length equals 13 residues. Trimming shortened V by 7 bases and J by 7 bases, and 11 bases separated the two germline ends. This CDR3 reads CASKGAENSPLHF. DNA for the CDR3: TGTGCCAGCAAAGGGGCTGAGAATTCACCCCTCCACTTT. Based on the CDR3 plus reference TRBV2 and TRBJ1-6, the full variable domain is EPEVTQTPSHQVTQMGQEVILRCVPISNHLYFYWYRQILGQKVEFLVSFYNNEISEKSEIFDDQFSVERPDGSNFTLKIRSTKLEDSAMYFCASKGAENSPLHFGNGTRLTVT.